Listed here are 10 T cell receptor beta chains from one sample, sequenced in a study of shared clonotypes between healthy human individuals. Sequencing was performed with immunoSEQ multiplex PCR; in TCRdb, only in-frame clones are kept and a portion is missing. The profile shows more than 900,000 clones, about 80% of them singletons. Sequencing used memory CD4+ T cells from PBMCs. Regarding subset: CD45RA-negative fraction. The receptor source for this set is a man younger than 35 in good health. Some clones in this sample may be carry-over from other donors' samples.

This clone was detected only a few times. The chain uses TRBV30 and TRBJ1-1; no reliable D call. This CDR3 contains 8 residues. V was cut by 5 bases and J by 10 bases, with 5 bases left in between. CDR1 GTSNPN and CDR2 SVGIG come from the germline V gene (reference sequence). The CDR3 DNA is TGTGCCTGGGGCCGAGCTTTCTTT. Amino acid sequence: CAWGRAFF. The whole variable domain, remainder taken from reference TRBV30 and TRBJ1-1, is SQTIHQWPATLVQPVGSPLSLECTVEGTSNPNLYWYRQAAGRGLQLLFYSVGIGQISSEVPQNLSASRPQDRQFILSSKKLLLSDSGFYLCAWGRAFFGQGTRLTVV.

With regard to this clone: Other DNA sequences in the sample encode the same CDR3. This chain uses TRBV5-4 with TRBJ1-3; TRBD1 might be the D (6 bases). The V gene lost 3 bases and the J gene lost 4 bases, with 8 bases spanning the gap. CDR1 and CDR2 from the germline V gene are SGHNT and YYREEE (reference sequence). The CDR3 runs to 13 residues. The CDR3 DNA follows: TGTGCCAGCAGCTCGGACAGAGGAAACACCATATATTTT. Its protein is CASSSDRGNTIYF.

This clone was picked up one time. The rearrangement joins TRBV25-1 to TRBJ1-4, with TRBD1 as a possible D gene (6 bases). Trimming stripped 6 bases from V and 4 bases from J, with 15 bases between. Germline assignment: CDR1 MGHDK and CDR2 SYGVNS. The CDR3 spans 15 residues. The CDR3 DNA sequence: TGTGCCAGCAGCGATTACAGGGTAGTTAATGAAAAACTGTTTTTT. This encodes CASSDYRVVNEKLFF.

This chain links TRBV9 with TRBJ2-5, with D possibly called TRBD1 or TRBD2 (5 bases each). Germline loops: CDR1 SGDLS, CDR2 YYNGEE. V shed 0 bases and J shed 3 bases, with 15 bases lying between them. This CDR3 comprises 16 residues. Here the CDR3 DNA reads TGTGCCAGCAGCGTAGGTTTAGGTGGGGGAAAAGAGACCCAGTACTTC. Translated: CASSVGLGGGKETQYF. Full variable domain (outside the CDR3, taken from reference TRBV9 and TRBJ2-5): DSGVTQTPKHLITATGQRVTLRCSPRSGDLSVYWYQQSLDQGLQFLIQYYNGEERAKGNILERFSAQQFPDLHSELNLSSLELGDSALYFCASSVGLGGGKETQYFGPGTRLLVL.

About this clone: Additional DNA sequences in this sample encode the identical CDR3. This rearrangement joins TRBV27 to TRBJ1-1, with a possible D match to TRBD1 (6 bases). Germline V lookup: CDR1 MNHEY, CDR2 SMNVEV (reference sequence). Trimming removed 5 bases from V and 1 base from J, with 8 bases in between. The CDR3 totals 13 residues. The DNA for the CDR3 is TGTGCCAGCAGTGCACAGGGGAACACTGAAGCTTTCTTT. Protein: CASSAQGNTEAFF.

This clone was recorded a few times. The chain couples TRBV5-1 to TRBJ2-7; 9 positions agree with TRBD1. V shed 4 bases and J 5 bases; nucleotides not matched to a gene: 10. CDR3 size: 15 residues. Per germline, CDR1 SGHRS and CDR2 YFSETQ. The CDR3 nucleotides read TGCGCCAGCAGCCCGAAAAGGGGACAGGGAGACGAGCAGTACTTC. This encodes CASSPKRGQGDEQYF.

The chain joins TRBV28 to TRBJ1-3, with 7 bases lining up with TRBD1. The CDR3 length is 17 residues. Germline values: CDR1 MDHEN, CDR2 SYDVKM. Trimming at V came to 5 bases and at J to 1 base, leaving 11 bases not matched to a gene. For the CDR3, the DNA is TGTGCCAGCAGTGACCCGACAGGGATACGGTCTGGAAACACCATATATTTT. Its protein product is CASSDPTGIRSGNTIYF.

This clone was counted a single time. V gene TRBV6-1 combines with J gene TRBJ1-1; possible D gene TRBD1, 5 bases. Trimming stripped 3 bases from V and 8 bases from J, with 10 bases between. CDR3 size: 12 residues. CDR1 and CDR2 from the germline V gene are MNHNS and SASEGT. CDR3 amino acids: CASSDPWGEAFF. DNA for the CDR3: TGTGCCAGCAGTGACCCCTGGGGGGAAGCTTTCTTT.

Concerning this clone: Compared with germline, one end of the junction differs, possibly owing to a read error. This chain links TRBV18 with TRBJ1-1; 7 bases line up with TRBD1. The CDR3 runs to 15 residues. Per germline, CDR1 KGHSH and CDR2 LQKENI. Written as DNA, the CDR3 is TGTGCCAACTCACCGCCTGACAGGGTTCGGACTGAAGCTTTCTTT. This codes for CANSPPDRVRTEAFF.

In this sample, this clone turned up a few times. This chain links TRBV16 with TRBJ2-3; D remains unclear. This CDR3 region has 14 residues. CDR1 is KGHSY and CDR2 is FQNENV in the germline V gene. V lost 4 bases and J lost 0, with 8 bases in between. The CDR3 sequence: CASSRLFSTDTQYF. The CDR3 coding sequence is TGTGCCAGCAGCCGACTGTTTAGCACAGATACGCAGTATTTT. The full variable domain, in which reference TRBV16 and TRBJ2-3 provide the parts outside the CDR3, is GEEVAQTPKHLVRGEGQKAKLYCAPIKGHSYVFWYQQVLKNEFKFLISFQNENVFDETGMPKERFSAKCLPNSPCSLEIQATKLEDSAVYFCASSRLFSTDTQYFGPGTRLTVL.